This T cell receptor (beta chain) was documented in a study of CD8 T cell repertoires and HIV-1 epitope variants. About the study: Controls were a CMV, EBV and flu pool, Ebola AY9, and no peptide. An approximately 10-day culture received IL-2, IL-7 and IL-15 on days 3 and 7. Overall study results and limits: The assay identified only TCR beta chains of antigen-proliferating T cells.

Concerning this clone itself: What it binds is not known.

Measured with immunoSEQ multiplex PCR; TCRdb has only the in-frame clones, and not every one. The data hold several thousand clones, with about 62% observed a single time. Germline V gene lookup returns CDR1 MNHNS and CDR2 SASEGT. This CDR3 region has 10 residues. The V and J ends lost 10 bases and 8 bases, in that order; junction bases with no gene match: 2. V gene TRBV6-1 combines with J gene TRBJ2-1, with 7 bases lining up with TRBD2. The source of this sequence is a male donor with HIV. The sample taken for sequencing was cultured CD8+ T cells derived from PBMCs. This chain's CDR3 is CATGGYEQFF. CDR3 DNA: TGTGCCACCGGGGGGTATGAGCAGTTCTTC.